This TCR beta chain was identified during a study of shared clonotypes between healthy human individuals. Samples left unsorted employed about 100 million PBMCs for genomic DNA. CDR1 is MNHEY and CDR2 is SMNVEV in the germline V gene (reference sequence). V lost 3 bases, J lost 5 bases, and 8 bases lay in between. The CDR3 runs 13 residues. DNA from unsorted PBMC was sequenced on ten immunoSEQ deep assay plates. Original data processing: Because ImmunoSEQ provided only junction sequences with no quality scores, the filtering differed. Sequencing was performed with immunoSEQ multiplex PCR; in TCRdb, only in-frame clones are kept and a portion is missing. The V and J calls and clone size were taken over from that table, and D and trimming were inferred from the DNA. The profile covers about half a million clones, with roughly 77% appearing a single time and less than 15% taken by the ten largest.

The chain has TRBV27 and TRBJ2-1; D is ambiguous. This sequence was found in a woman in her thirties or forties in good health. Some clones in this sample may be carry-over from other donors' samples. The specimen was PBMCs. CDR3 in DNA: TGTGCCAGCAGTTTGTCCCCTAACAATGAGCAGTTCTTC. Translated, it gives CASSLSPNNEQFF.